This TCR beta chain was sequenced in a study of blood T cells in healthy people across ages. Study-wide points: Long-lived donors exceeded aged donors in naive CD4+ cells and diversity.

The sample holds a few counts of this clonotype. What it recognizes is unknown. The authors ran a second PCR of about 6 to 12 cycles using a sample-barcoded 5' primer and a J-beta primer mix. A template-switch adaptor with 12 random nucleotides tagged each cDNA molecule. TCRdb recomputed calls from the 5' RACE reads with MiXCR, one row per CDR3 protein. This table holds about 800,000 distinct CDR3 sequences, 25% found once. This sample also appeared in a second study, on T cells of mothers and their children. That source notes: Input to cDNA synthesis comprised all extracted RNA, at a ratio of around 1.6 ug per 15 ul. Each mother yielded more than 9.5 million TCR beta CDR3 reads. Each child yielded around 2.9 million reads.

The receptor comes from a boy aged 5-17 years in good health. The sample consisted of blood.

The CDR3 DNA follows: TGTGCCAGCAGCGTAGACCCCGGAGATGGCTACACCTTC. Protein sequence: CASSVDPGDGYTF. The chain employs TRBV9 and TRBJ1-2; D is ambiguous. The germline V gene has CDR1 SGDLS and CDR2 YYNGEE. CDR3 size: 13 residues. V was shortened by 0 bases and J by 6 bases, with 9 bases between the two germline ends.